The clone carrying this T cell receptor beta chain occurred many times. The sample is drawn from a study of T cells in Graves' hyperthyroidism and ophthalmopathy. Researchers amplified the TCR beta CDR3 regions from RNA transcripts. RT-PCR in the first round (using the HTBI primer set) targeted the TCR CDR3. Via MiXCR, TCRdb re-called the multiplex PCR reads, giving one row per CDR3 protein. Of some 460,000 distinct CDR3 sequences listed, 15% to 19% are singletons. V was cut by 2 bases and J by 8 bases, with 19 bases left in between. Germline CDR1 is SGHRS and CDR2 is YFSETQ. This CDR3 comprises 15 residues.

The TCR comes from a young woman with Graves' hyperthyroidism. Sequenced material: blood. This chain connects TRBV5-1 to TRBJ1-2; unclear D gene. CDR3 residues: CASSLSEGRKEGYTF. The CDR3 DNA is TGCGCCAGCAGCTTATCCGAAGGCAGGAAGGAAGGCTACACCTTC.